The TCR beta chain under discussion was sequenced for a study of shared clonotypes between healthy human individuals. Selected positively for CCR7 and CD45RO-negative, naive CD8 cells excluded terminally differentiated effector memory CD45RA+ cells. The germline V gene encodes CDR1 SNHLY and CDR2 FYNNEI. CDR3 size: 14 residues. J gave up 0 bases and V 10 bases, and 3 bases lay outside the gene matches. Deep level was the assay's run setting. Original processing notes: ImmunoSEQ only sent back junction sequences with no quality scores, so filtering was done differently. Profiling relied on immunoSEQ multiplex PCR, and the TCRdb table lists in-frame clones only, not all of them. V and J calls plus clone size are reproduced from that table; the DNA served to infer D and trimming. The sample has approximately 840,000 clones; 96% are singletons.

Sequencing used naive CD8+ T cells sorted from blood. This clonotype was sampled from a man aged 25-40 years in good health. The V and J genes are TRBV2 and TRBJ2-7; 13 bases map to TRBD2. The CDR3 here is CATRTSGSSYEQYF. The CDR3 DNA is TGTGCCACAAGGACTAGCGGGAGCTCCTACGAGCAGTACTTC.